This T cell receptor beta chain appears in the sequencing data of a study of blood T cell repertoires in COVID-19. The germline CDR1 and CDR2 sequences are SGHTA and FQGNSA. V dropped 2 bases and J dropped 0 bases, with 9 bases sitting between them. The CDR3 spans 15 residues. A few counts support this clone. Method: immunoSEQ multiplex PCR; TCRdb's copy keeps in-frame clones and lacks some. The repertoire includes 25,000 to 30,000 clones, 60% to 80% of them detected once, and 45% to 50% sits in the top ten. The clonotype was recovered from a woman in her seventies with acute or convalescent COVID-19. The specimen was peripheral blood. This rearrangement joins TRBV7-2 to TRBJ2-3; possibly TRBD2 for D (6 bases). CDR3 DNA sequence: TGTGCCAGCAGCTTATACGGGACTAGCACAGATACGCAGTATTTT. It codes for CASSLYGTSTDTQYF.